The clone carrying this T cell receptor beta chain showed up just a few times. The entry originates in a study of T-cell memory formation after mild COVID-19. TCRdb redid the calling of the 5' RACE reads with MiXCR, one entry per CDR3 protein. This table has 560,000 or so distinct CDR3 sequences, 17% appearing once. Trimming shortened V by 1 base and J by 3 bases, and 8 bases separated the two germline ends. The germline gives CDR1 DFQATT, CDR2 SNEGSKA (reference sequence). The CDR3 has 13 amino acids. The chain couples TRBV20-1 to TRBJ2-3, with D hard to call. Sequencing used PBMCs or a T cell subset sorted from them (not recorded which). The receptor was isolated from an adult woman who had mild COVID-19 (a few samples of this study predate the infection). Cell type and time point are not known. For the CDR3, the DNA is TGCAGTGCTAGAGGAGGTACAACAGATACGCAGTATTTT. This translates into CSARGGTTDTQYF.